What follows is one TCR beta chain and its context. Its antigen is unknown. Germline values: CDR1 SNHLY, CDR2 FYNNEI. Trimming removed 0 bases at V and 3 bases at J, with 9 bases between. The CDR3 sequence is 15 residues long. Molecular-barcoded quantitative 5'-RACE produced these TCR beta libraries. TCRdb re-analysed the 5' RACE reads in MiXCR, keeping a single row per CDR3 protein. The sample consists of roughly 700,000 distinct CDR3 sequences, under 20% of them appearing once. This entry belongs to a study of CD8 T cells in ankylosing spondylitis. Notes on the study in general: Reactive arthritis synovial fluid and blood previously showed some of these motif variants. Seemingly distinctive of ankylosing spondylitis blood was a TCR beta motif formed by eight highly homologous variants. Disease-linked clones had a CD8+ phenotype and relatively low frequency in peripheral blood. The study looked at matched synovial fluid samples from ankylosing spondylitis patients. Disease-linked clones were reported to be significantly enriched there.

The clonotype was recovered from a male donor with ankylosing spondylitis. The chain joins TRBV2 to TRBJ2-1, with D perhaps TRBD1 or TRBD2 (5 bases each). The source material was blood, either unsorted or a sorted T cell fraction (not recorded which). CDR3 protein: CASSEAGDGYNEQFF. The CDR3 DNA follows: TGTGCCAGCAGTGAAGCAGGGGACGGCTACAATGAGCAGTTCTTC.